The sample holds a few counts of the clone carrying this T cell receptor beta chain. The record originates from a study of blood T cells in healthy people across ages. Next came a second PCR, run for about 6 to 11 cycles, which used a sample-barcoded 5' primer along with a J-beta primer mix. Each CDR3 protein gets one entry after TCRdb re-called the 5' RACE reads with MiXCR. Of about 720,000 distinct CDR3 sequences in the sample, roughly 20% were seen once. This CDR3 is built from 19 residues. J lost 3 bases, V lost 1 base, and 16 bases had no gene match. Germline CDR1 reads LGHNA; CDR2 reads YSLEER. The sequenced material came from blood. The clonotype originates from a man aged 65 to 79 in good health. The V gene is TRBV4-3, the J gene TRBJ2-3, with 7 bases aligning to TRBD2. Written as DNA, the CDR3 is TGCGCCAGCAGCCAAGGCCGCCTTCGTGGCGGGGGAAATACAGATACGCAGTATTTT. Translated: CASSQGRLRGGGNTDTQYF.